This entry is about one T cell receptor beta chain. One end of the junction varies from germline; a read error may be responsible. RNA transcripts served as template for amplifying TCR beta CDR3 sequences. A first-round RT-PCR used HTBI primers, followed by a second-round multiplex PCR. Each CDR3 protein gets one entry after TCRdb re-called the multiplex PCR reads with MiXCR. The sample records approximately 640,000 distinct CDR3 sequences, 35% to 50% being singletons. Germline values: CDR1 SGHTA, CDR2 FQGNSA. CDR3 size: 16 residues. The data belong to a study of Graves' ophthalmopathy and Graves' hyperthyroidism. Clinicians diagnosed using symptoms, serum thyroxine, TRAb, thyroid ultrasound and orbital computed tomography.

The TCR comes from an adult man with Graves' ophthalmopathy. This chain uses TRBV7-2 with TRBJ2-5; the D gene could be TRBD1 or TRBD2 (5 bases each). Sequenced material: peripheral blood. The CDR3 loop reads CASSQGDGTPNQPQYF. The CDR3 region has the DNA TGCGCCAGCAGCCAAGGGGATGGGACGCCAAATCAGCCCCAGTACTTC.